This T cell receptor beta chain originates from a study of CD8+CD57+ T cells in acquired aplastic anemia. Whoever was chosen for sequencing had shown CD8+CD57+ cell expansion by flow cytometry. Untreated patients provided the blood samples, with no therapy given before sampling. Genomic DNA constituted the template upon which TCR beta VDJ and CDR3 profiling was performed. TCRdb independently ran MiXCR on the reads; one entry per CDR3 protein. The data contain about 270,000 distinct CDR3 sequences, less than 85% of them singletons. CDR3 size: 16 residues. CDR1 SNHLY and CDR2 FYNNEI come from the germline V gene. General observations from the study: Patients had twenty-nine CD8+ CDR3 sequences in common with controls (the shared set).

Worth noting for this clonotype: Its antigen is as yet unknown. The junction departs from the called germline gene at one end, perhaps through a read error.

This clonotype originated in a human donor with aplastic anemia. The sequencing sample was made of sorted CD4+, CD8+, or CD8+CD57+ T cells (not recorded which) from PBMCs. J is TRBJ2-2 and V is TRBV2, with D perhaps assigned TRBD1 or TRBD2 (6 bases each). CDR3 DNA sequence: TGTGCCAGCTGGGACGGGACTGGGGGCGACACCGGCGAGCAGTTTTTT. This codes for CASWDGTGGDTGEQFF.